These T cell receptor beta chains were read from a single sample in a study of blood T cells in healthy people across ages. TCRdb itself ran the 5' RACE reads through MiXCR, one entry per CDR3 protein. The table has 800,000 or so distinct CDR3 sequences, roughly 25% seen once. This sample also appeared in a second study, on T cells of mothers and their children.

The sample was blood. The receptors come from a boy between 10 and 17 years old in good health. Each CDR3 is given with its conserved first and last residue. The order of the fields is J gene, clone size, D gene, V gene, CDR3 protein, CDR3 DNA. The D gene is left open where the match is weak. Clone size is shown for a subset of rows, as once, few, many or a class of expanded clone.

TRBJ2-7,-,-,TRBV6-2/TRBV6-3,CASSSGAHEQYF,TGTGCCAGCAGTTCAGGGGCCCACGAGCAGTACTTC
TRBJ1-3,few,-,TRBV7-8,CASSLRDLPGNTIYF,TGTGCCAGCAGCCTCCGGGACTTACCTGGAAACACCATATATTTT
TRBJ2-5,-,-,TRBV20-1,CSAQANRGETQYF,TGCAGTGCCCAGGCCAATCGAGGGGAGACCCAGTACTTC
TRBJ2-1,few,-,TRBV11-2,CASEAISYNEQFF,TGTGCCAGCGAAGCTATTAGCTACAATGAGCAGTTCTTC
TRBJ2-1,-,TRBD2,TRBV20-1,CSAGPGTSEDNEQFF,TGCAGTGCTGGCCCCGGGACTAGCGAAGACAATGAGCAGTTCTTC
TRBJ1-3,many,-,TRBV20-1,CSASLSGSGNTIYF,TGCAGTGCTAGCCTCAGCGGATCTGGAAACACCATATATTTT
TRBJ1-1,few,-,TRBV10-3,CAISVIQGRGAFF,TGTGCCATCAGTGTGATCCAGGGCAGAGGAGCTTTCTTT
TRBJ2-7,few,TRBD1,TRBV12-3/TRBV12-4,CASSLGPQGQATF,TGTGCCAGCAGTCTAGGGCCCCAAGGACAGGCGACCTTC
TRBJ2-7,-,-,TRBV27,CASSVAATYEQYF,TGTGCCAGCAGTGTAGCAGCTACCTACGAGCAGTACTTC
TRBJ1-2,few,-,TRBV6-2/TRBV6-3,CASSGTQGYTF,TGTGCCAGCAGCGGGACACAAGGCTACACCTTC
TRBJ2-7,-,-,TRBV7-9,CASSLGSVPYEQYF,TGTGCCAGCAGCTTAGGATCCGTACCCTACGAGCAGTACTTC
TRBJ1-2,-,-,TRBV12-3/TRBV12-4,CASYRVGQLYGYTF,TGTGCCAGCTATCGCGTCGGGCAGCTCTATGGCTACACCTTC
TRBJ1-4,few,-,TRBV5-1,CASSLIGPSTNEKLFF,TGCGCCAGCAGCTTGATTGGGCCCTCAACTAATGAAAAACTGTTTTTT
TRBJ2-3,-,TRBD2,TRBV6-5,CASSSLTSGVSGTDTQYF,TGTGCCAGCAGTTCGCTGACTAGCGGCGTCTCGGGCACAGATACGCAGTATTTT
TRBJ2-3,few,TRBD2,TRBV5-1,CASSRGSGGPSTDTQYF,TGCGCCAGCAGCAGGGGTAGCGGGGGCCCTAGCACAGATACGCAGTATTTT
TRBJ1-2,few,-,TRBV7-2,CASSLKRGRDGYTF,TGTGCCAGCAGCTTAAAAAGGGGCAGAGATGGCTACACCTTC
TRBJ1-1,-,-,TRBV20-1,CSARNIVEAFF,TGCAGTGCTAGAAACATCGTAGAAGCTTTCTTT
TRBJ2-3,few,-,TRBV2,CASSPQGIDTQYF,TGTGCCAGCAGTCCACAGGGTATAGATACGCAGTATTTT
TRBJ2-5,-,-,TRBV27,CASSLWGTLEETQYF,TGTGCCAGCAGTTTATGGGGGACTTTAGAGGAGACCCAGTACTTC
TRBJ2-7,few,-,TRBV6-2/TRBV6-3,CASREGSYYEQYF,TGTGCCAGCAGAGAGGGCAGTTACTACGAGCAGTACTTC
TRBJ1-6,few,-,TRBV28,CASTVLTGLGSYNSPLHF,TGTGCCAGCACCGTTCTTACCGGGTTGGGTTCCTATAATTCACCCCTCCACTTT
TRBJ2-7,once,-,TRBV6-5,CASTKTGPTYEQYF,TGTGCCAGCACCAAGACAGGACCTACCTACGAGCAGTACTTC
TRBJ2-5,-,-,TRBV7-8,CASSRALGPEGTQYF,TGTGCCAGCAGCCGAGCGCTGGGTCCCGAGGGGACCCAGTACTTC
TRBJ1-1,-,-,TRBV6-1,CASSEMWLENTEAFF,TGTGCCAGCAGTGAGATGTGGTTAGAGAACACTGAAGCTTTCTTT
TRBJ1-1,few,-,TRBV20-1,CSAPKVNTEAFF,TGCAGTGCTCCTAAGGTCAACACTGAAGCTTTCTTT
TRBJ2-7,-,-,TRBV9,CASSAWTDPSYEQYF,TGTGCCAGCAGCGCTTGGACAGACCCCTCCTACGAGCAGTACTTC
TRBJ2-4,-,TRBD1,TRBV28,CASSSRTGESKNIQYF,TGTGCCAGCAGTTCCAGGACAGGGGAATCCAAAAACATTCAGTACTTC
TRBJ2-5,-,-,TRBV5-1,CASSLAIGTKETQYF,TGCGCCAGCAGCTTGGCGATCGGGACAAAGGAAACCCAGTACTTC
TRBJ2-7,-,-,TRBV4-1,CASSQQPTGTYEQYF,TGCGCCAGCAGCCAACAGCCAACGGGGACCTACGAGCAGTACTTC
TRBJ2-7,few,-,TRBV5-1,CASSSQGTGAYEQYF,TGCGCCAGCAGTTCGCAGGGGACCGGGGCCTACGAGCAGTACTTC
TRBJ2-7,many,-,TRBV7-2,CASSLAAGYEQYF,TGTGCCAGCAGCTTAGCAGCGGGCTACGAGCAGTACTTC
TRBJ2-6,-,-,TRBV28,CASSFDPPGANVLTF,TGTGCCAGCAGTTTTGACCCCCCTGGGGCCAACGTCCTGACTTTC
TRBJ1-5,-,-,TRBV20-1,CSATRDINQPQHF,TGCAGTGCTACCCGGGACATAAATCAGCCCCAGCATTTT
TRBJ1-2,few,-,TRBV29-1,CSVDTTVYGYTF,TGCAGCGTTGATACGACAGTGTATGGCTACACCTTC
TRBJ1-1,-,-,TRBV29-1,CSVVAGQMMNTEAFF,TGCAGCGTTGTGGCGGGCCAAATGATGAACACTGAAGCTTTCTTT
TRBJ1-1,-,-,TRBV16,CASSQGAMNTEAFF,TGTGCCAGCAGCCAAGGGGCCATGAACACTGAAGCTTTCTTT
TRBJ1-2,few,-,TRBV4-3,CASSPGRATDDGYTF,TGCGCCAGCAGCCCCGGAAGGGCAACAGATGATGGCTACACCTTC
TRBJ1-6,few,-,TRBV7-3,CASSWQVDNSPLHF,TGTGCCAGCAGCTGGCAGGTGGATAATTCACCCCTCCACTTT
TRBJ2-1,-,-,TRBV7-8,CASLPPGVDNEQFF,TGTGCCAGCTTACCTCCCGGGGTTGACAATGAGCAGTTCTTC
TRBJ2-2,-,-,TRBV2,CASSEGWGRTGSREGDTGELFF,TGTGCCAGCAGTGAGGGATGGGGTCGTACAGGCTCCCGCGAGGGGGACACCGGGGAGCTGTTTTTT
TRBJ1-2,few,-,TRBV14,CASSPGKTTYGYTF,TGTGCCAGCAGCCCGGGAAAGACTACCTATGGCTACACCTTC
TRBJ2-2,-,-,TRBV5-1,CASSLSGTARTGELFF,TGCGCCAGCAGCTTATCCGGGACTGCGAGGACCGGGGAGCTGTTTTTT
TRBJ1-2,many,-,TRBV29-1,CSVEDRAGTPYGYTF,TGCAGCGTTGAAGATCGAGCCGGGACTCCCTATGGCTACACCTTC
TRBJ2-5,-,TRBD2,TRBV29-1,CSVEGRTSGFQETQYF,TGCAGCGTTGAGGGTCGGACTAGCGGTTTCCAAGAGACCCAGTACTTC
TRBJ2-4,-,-,TRBV28,CASSPPGQWAAKNIQYF,TGTGCCAGCAGTCCCCCCGGACAGTGGGCAGCCAAAAACATTCAGTACTTC
TRBJ2-7,few,-,TRBV12-3/TRBV12-4,CASSFRGSDEQYF,TGTGCCAGCAGTTTTAGGGGTAGCGACGAGCAGTACTTC
TRBJ1-2,once,TRBD1,TRBV7-9,CASSPPTGRYTF,TGTGCCAGCAGCCCGCCGACAGGGCGCTACACCTTC
TRBJ1-2,-,-,TRBV4-1,CASSYRNYYGYTF,TGCGCCAGCAGCTACAGGAATTACTATGGCTACACCTTC
TRBJ2-7,many,-,TRBV11-2,CASSLRGAYEQYF,TGTGCCAGCAGCTTACGAGGGGCCTACGAGCAGTACTTC
TRBJ1-5,few,-,TRBV27,CASGTNQPQHF,TGTGCCAGTGGGACGAACCAGCCCCAGCATTTT
TRBJ2-3,few,-,TRBV5-1,CASSLEGFPTDTQYF,TGCGCCAGCAGCTTGGAGGGGTTTCCCACAGATACGCAGTATTTT
TRBJ1-5,few,-,TRBV3-1,CASSLGTPGGQPQHF,TGTGCCAGCAGCCTAGGGACCCCGGGGGGCCAGCCCCAGCATTTT
TRBJ2-5,-,-,TRBV7-3,CASSLTMRETQYF,TGTGCCAGCAGCTTAACGATGAGGGAGACCCAGTACTTC
TRBJ2-7,-,-,TRBV28,CASSSPGQGPYEQYF,TGTGCCAGCAGTTCCCCGGGGCAAGGACCCTACGAGCAGTACTTC
TRBJ2-1,-,TRBD2,TRBV9,CASSGGLAPIPTTYNEQFF,TGTGCCAGCAGCGGCGGACTAGCCCCAATCCCAACAACATACAATGAGCAGTTCTTC
TRBJ2-7,once,TRBD1,TRBV7-6,CASSPGTALTYEQYF,TGTGCCAGCAGCCCAGGGACAGCCCTAACCTACGAGCAGTACTTC
TRBJ2-3,-,TRBD2,TRBV6-2/TRBV6-3,CASKSGGHTDRQYF,TGTGCCAGCAAAAGCGGGGGACACACAGATAGGCAGTATTTT